This TCR beta chain was sequenced for a study of cytomegalovirus exposure and HLA in healthy donors. Whole-study findings and limits: Specificity of a few CMV-associated chains for CMV antigens was verified in vitro.

Looked up from germline, CDR1 is LNHDA and CDR2 is SQIVND (reference sequence). CDR3 length: 14 amino acids. With 6 bases removed from V and 4 bases from J, the gap between germline ends came to 14 bases. PCR primers comprised 60 Vbeta and 13 Jbeta primers. Authors' data handling: Among the unique TCR beta chains that a later analysis counted, about 79 million in all, roughly 9.9 million were shared. Produced via immunoSEQ multiplex PCR; TCRdb's table is partial and in-frame only. From that table come the V and J calls and clone size; the DNA was used to work out D and trimming. The profile covers approximately 130,000 clones, with about 77% appearing a single time and approximately 1.2% taken by the ten largest. In the case of this clone: Its antigen is still unknown.

This TCR was sampled from a man aged 50-59 years in good health and CMV-seronegative. The chain recombines TRBV19 with TRBJ2-3, with D unresolved. Specimen: PBMCs. CDR3 sequence reads: CASRNPRRPDTQYF. The CDR3, as DNA: TGTGCCAGTAGGAATCCGAGGCGCCCAGATACGCAGTATTTT.